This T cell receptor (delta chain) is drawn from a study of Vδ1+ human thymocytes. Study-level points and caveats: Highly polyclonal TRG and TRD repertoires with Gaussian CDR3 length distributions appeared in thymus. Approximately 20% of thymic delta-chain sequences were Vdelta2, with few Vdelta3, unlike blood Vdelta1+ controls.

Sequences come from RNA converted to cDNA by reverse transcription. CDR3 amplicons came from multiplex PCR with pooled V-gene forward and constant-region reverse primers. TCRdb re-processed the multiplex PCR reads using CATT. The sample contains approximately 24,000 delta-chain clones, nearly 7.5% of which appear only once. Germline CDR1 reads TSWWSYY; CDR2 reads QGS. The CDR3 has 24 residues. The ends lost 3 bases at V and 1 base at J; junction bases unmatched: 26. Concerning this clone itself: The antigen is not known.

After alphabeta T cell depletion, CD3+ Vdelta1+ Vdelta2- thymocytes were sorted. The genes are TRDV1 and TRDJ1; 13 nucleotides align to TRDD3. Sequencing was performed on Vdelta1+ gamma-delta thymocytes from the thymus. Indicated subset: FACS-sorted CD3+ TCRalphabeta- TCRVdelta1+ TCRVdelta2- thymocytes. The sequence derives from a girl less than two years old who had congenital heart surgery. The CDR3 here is CALGDQGLPHNILGDTTVTDKLIF. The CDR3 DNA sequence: TGTGCTCTTGGGGACCAAGGCCTTCCTCACAACATACTGGGGGATACGACGGTCACCGATAAACTCATCTTT.